The 21 T cell receptor beta chains presented below share a single source sample, sequenced in a study of shared clonotypes between healthy human individuals. Measured with immunoSEQ multiplex PCR; TCRdb has only the in-frame clones, and not every one. The table records more than 450,000 clones, 79% of them present only once. Sequenced sample: PBMCs. The source of these receptors is a woman between 40 and 50 years old in good health. Some clones in this sample may be carry-over from other donors' samples.

The chain has TRBV18 and TRBJ2-1; weak D call: TRBD2 (6 bases). Germline assignment: CDR1 KGHSH and CDR2 LQKENI. V was clipped by 3 bases and J by 11 bases, with 17 bases between them. The CDR3 length is 14 residues. CDR3 region: CASSPVSSEHQQFF. The CDR3 DNA reads as TGTGCCAGCTCACCCGTGTCTAGCGAACACCAGCAGTTCTTC.

This clone was seen a single time. This chain uses TRBV2 with TRBJ1-2, with D tentatively TRBD1 (5 bases). V was pared by 1 base and J by 7 bases, with 19 bases between. This CDR3 has 16 residues. Germline V gene sequence: CDR1 SNHLY, CDR2 FYNNEI. The CDR3 region is CASSEVQAIPRGGYTF. CDR3 nucleotide sequence: TGTGCCAGCAGTGAAGTACAGGCCATCCCGCGAGGTGGCTACACCTTC.

The chain employs TRBV6-1 and TRBJ2-1; the D is unclear. The V and J ends lost 4 bases and 3 bases respectively, with 4 bases between them. CDR1 MNHNS and CDR2 SASEGT come from the germline V gene. There are 12 residues in the CDR3. CDR3 residues: CASSGDYNEQFF. Written as DNA, the CDR3 is TGTGCCAGCAGTGGGGACTACAATGAGCAGTTCTTC.

The chain carries TRBV10-3 and TRBJ2-7, with TRBD1 matching 9 bases. The CDR3 spans 16 residues. Germline values: CDR1 ENHRY, CDR2 SYGVKD. V trimming: 0 bases; J trimming: 3 bases; junction bases outside the gene matches: 6. The CDR3 sequence is CAISESKGQGIYEQYF. CDR3 DNA: TGTGCCATCAGTGAGTCGAAGGGACAGGGTATCTACGAGCAGTACTTC.

V usage is TRBV27 and J usage is TRBJ1-2; TRBD1 matches at 7 bases. V lost 5 bases and J lost 3; bases outside the gene matches: 6. The CDR3 spans 14 residues. Germline V gene data show CDR1 as MNHEY and CDR2 as SMNVEV (reference sequence). CDR3 in DNA: TGTGCCAGCAGTCCCAGGGACAGCTACTATGGCTACACCTTC. It yields the protein CASSPRDSYYGYTF.

The CDR3 here is CASKMRETGGNNEQFF. The CDR3 nucleotides are TGTGCCAGCAAGATGAGGGAGACAGGGGGCAACAATGAGCAGTTCTTC. The rearrangement links TRBV27 to TRBJ2-1, with 10 positions matching TRBD1. Unmatched junction bases numbered 11, after V lost 7 bases and J lost 5 bases. The germline V gene encodes CDR1 MNHEY and CDR2 SMNVEV (reference sequence). This CDR3 is 16 amino acids long.

The J gene is TRBJ1-3, the V gene TRBV18, with no clear D. Trimming took 1 base from V and 4 from J, leaving 14 bases between them. CDR1 is KGHSH and CDR2 is LQKENI in the germline V gene. The CDR3 spans 16 residues. CDR3 in amino acids: CASSPRQTQTGNTIYF. CDR3 sequence (DNA): TGTGCCAGCTCACCACGCCAAACGCAAACGGGAAACACCATATATTTT.

The chain has TRBV7-9 and TRBJ1-1, with D uncertain. Between the trimmed V and J ends, which lost 4 bases and 5 bases, there was a span of 5 bases. Per the germline V gene, CDR1 is SEHNR and CDR2 is FQNEAQ (reference sequence). CDR3 size: 11 residues. CDR3 residues: CASSYRTEAFF. The CDR3 DNA reads TGTGCCAGCAGCTATAGGACTGAAGCTTTCTTT.

J is TRBJ2-3 and V is TRBV14; 8 bases match TRBD2. The V and J ends lost 4 bases and 0 bases, in that order; junction bases with no gene match: 3. The germline gives CDR1 SGHDN, CDR2 FVKESK. CDR3 length equals 15 residues. The CDR3 protein is CASSPLAASTDTQYF. The CDR3 DNA is TGTGCCAGCAGCCCACTAGCGGCTAGCACAGATACGCAGTATTTT.

The gene calls are TRBV5-6 and TRBJ2-7; D remains ambiguous. The CDR3 extends over 14 amino acids. V lost 0 bases to trimming and J lost 2 bases, with 9 bases between them. Germline assignment: CDR1 SGHDT and CDR2 YYEEEE. CDR3 protein: CASSLAGVPYEQYF. CDR3 nucleotides: TGTGCCAGCAGCTTGGCAGGTGTCCCCTACGAGCAGTACTTC. Full variable domain (missing parts from reference TRBV5-6 and TRBJ2-7): DAGVTQSPTHLIKTRGQQVTLRCSPKSGHDTVSWYQQALGQGPQFIFQYYEEEERQRGNFPDRFSGHQFPNYSSELNVNALLLGDSALYLCASSLAGVPYEQYFGPGTRLTVT.

This sequence joins TRBV5-1 and TRBJ2-2, with 8 nucleotides matching TRBD2. The germline gives CDR1 SGHRS, CDR2 YFSETQ. CDR3 length: 17 amino acids. Trimming cost V 0 bases and J 6 bases; bases outside gene matches: 10. CDR3 sequence: CASSLESGSGDAGELFF. CDR3 nucleotides: TGCGCCAGCAGCTTGGAAAGCGGGAGTGGTGACGCCGGGGAGCTGTTTTTT.

This chain uses TRBV10-3 with TRBJ2-3, with D possibly matching TRBD1 (6 bases). The CDR3 contains 14 residues. The V and J ends lost 6 bases and 2 bases respectively, with 12 bases between them. The germline CDR1 and CDR2 sequences are ENHRY and SYGVKD. The CDR3 loop is CAISPTGPTDTQYF. The CDR3 DNA is TGTGCCATCAGCCCTACAGGGCCCACAGATACGCAGTATTTT.

The gene calls are TRBV21-1 and TRBJ2-1; no check of the table's D call, TRBD2, against the DNA was made. TRBV21-1 is noted as a pseudogene. This CDR3 spans 17 amino acids. The CDR3: CASRRGTSGRSYNEQFF. In nucleotides, the CDR3 is TGTGCCAGCAGAAGGGGGACTAGCGGGAGGAGTTACAATGAGCAGTTCTTC.

CDR3 protein: CASSKLAGAYYEQYF. In nucleotides, the CDR3 is TGTGCCAGCAGCAAACTAGCGGGAGCTTACTACGAGCAGTACTTC. This chain uses TRBV27 with TRBJ2-7, with 11 bases lining up with TRBD2. With 6 bases clipped from V and 3 bases from J, the junction kept 7 bases outside the gene matches. Looked up from germline, CDR1 is MNHEY and CDR2 is SMNVEV (reference sequence). The CDR3 runs 15 residues.

The genes are TRBV28 and TRBJ1-4, with a tentative D call TRBD1 (5 bases). Trimming cost V 11 bases and J 2 bases, with 18 bases left between them. From germline, CDR1 is MDHEN and CDR2 SYDVKM. This CDR3 is 15 amino acids long. CDR3 sequence reads: CASSGGGFTNEKLFF. The CDR3 coding sequence is TGTGCCTCGAGCGGGGGAGGCTTTACTAATGAAAAACTGTTTTTT.

The V call is TRBV6-5, the J call TRBJ2-2; 9 bases map to TRBD2. The CDR3 runs 15 residues. Germline V gives CDR1 MNHEY, CDR2 SVGAGI. V trimming: 5 bases; J trimming: 2 bases; junction bases outside the gene matches: 3. This CDR3 is CASSRLAVNTGELFF. For the CDR3, the DNA is TGTGCCAGCAGTCGACTAGCGGTTAACACCGGGGAGCTGTTTTTT.

Concerning this clone: With only one base between it and a far larger clone, this is likely a read error. Other DNA sequences within the sample encode an identical CDR3. In nucleotides, the CDR3 is TGCGCCAGCAGCCAAGCGGCTGTAGGCGGCTACGAGCAGTACTTC. This translates into CASSQAAVGGYEQYF. The rearrangement links TRBV4-1 to TRBJ2-7, with unresolved D. The V and J ends lost 1 base and 3 bases respectively, with 13 bases between them. Germline-derived CDR1 and CDR2 are MGHRA and YSYEKL. The CDR3 consists of 15 residues.

The chain employs TRBV4-2 and TRBJ1-2; 8 bases map to TRBD1. The V segment lost 4 bases and the J segment 5 bases; nucleotides outside the gene matches: 12. The V gene's germline CDR1 is LGHNA and CDR2 YNFKEQ. This CDR3 region has 16 residues. CDR3 in amino acids: CASSPGAYGQGYGYTF. CDR3 nucleotides: TGTGCCAGCAGCCCAGGTGCTTACGGACAGGGATATGGCTACACCTTC.

The V call is TRBV6-6, the J call TRBJ1-3, with 7 bases lining up with TRBD1. CDR1 is MNHNY, CDR2 SVGAGI, per germline (reference sequence). Trimming at V came to 5 bases and at J to 2 bases, leaving 9 bases not matched to a gene. The CDR3 is made up of 16 amino acids. The CDR3 sequence is CASSPHDRDTGNTIYF. Written as DNA, the CDR3 is TGTGCCAGCAGTCCCCACGACAGGGATACTGGAAACACCATATATTTT.

In this sample, this clone turned up many times. The genes are TRBV19 and TRBJ2-5; 11 bases align to TRBD2. This CDR3 comprises 15 residues. Germline V gene lookup returns CDR1 LNHDA and CDR2 SQIVND (reference sequence). With 1 base clipped from V and 3 bases from J, the junction kept 1 base outside the gene matches. CDR3 sequence reads: CASSIGLAGKETQYF. DNA for the CDR3: TGTGCCAGTAGTATAGGACTAGCGGGAAAAGAGACCCAGTACTTC.

This rearrangement joins TRBV2 to TRBJ1-2; a possible D gene is TRBD1 (6 bases). The V and J ends lost 7 bases and 2 bases respectively, with 11 bases between them. The CDR3 totals 13 residues. Germline loops: CDR1 SNHLY, CDR2 FYNNEI. The CDR3 nucleotides are TGTGCCAGCACCGGACAGTCCAACTATGGCTACACCTTC. The encoded protein is CASTGQSNYGYTF.